The 27 T cell receptor beta chains given below trace back to one sample, sequenced in a study of CXCR3-negative and CXCR3-positive naive CD8 T cells. The authors made the TRB cDNA libraries by 5' RACE using UMI labels. One entry per CDR3 protein, without DNA, is what TCRdb gives after re-calling the 5' RACE reads. Its table records some 130,000 distinct CDR3 sequences. Specimen: naive CXCR3- CD8+ T cells from blood. Specified subset: CD45RO-CCR7+CD27+CD95- naive CD8+ T cells lacking CXCR3 (TNR3-). The receptors originated from a human donor in good health. Some clones in this sample may be carry-over from other donors' samples.

V and J are TRBV29-1 and TRBJ2-2. The V gene's germline CDR1 is SQVTM and CDR2 ANQGSEA. This CDR3 is 11 amino acids long. The CDR3 sequence: CSVDGPGELFF.

The rearrangement links TRBV5-1 to TRBJ2-1. The CDR3 consists of 12 residues. The germline CDR1 and CDR2 sequences are SGHRS and YFSETQ. CDR3 protein: CASSLIRNEQFF.

The chain carries TRBV2 and TRBJ2-1; TCRdb lists TRBD2, though no DNA is available to test this call. The CDR3 is 18 residues long. In germline, CDR1 is SNHLY, CDR2 FYNNEI. The chain's CDR3 is CASSEAPSGRDLGNEQFF.

V usage is TRBV7-2 and J usage is TRBJ1-5; the D call from TCRdb, TRBD1, cannot be confirmed without DNA. This CDR3 comprises 14 residues. CDR1 and CDR2 from the germline V gene are SGHTA and FQGNSA. Here the CDR3 reads CASSPDSLNQPQHF.

The chain links TRBV4-2 to TRBJ1-1; TCRdb's D call, TRBD1, is unchecked because there is no DNA. The CDR3 spans 14 residues. The germline gives CDR1 LGHNA, CDR2 YNFKEQ. CDR3 sequence: CASSQVGGYDEAFF.

This sequence joins TRBV7-8 and TRBJ2-7; absent DNA, TCRdb's TRBD2 call cannot be checked. Per the germline V gene, CDR1 is SGHVS and CDR2 is FQNEAQ. This CDR3 spans 14 amino acids. The CDR3 sequence is CASRPKREAYEQYF.

The chain carries TRBV4-1 and TRBJ1-1. CDR1 MGHRA and CDR2 YSYEKL come from the germline V gene. The CDR3 consists of 13 residues. CDR3 protein: CASSQDAWTEAFF.

The chain employs TRBV6-6 and TRBJ1-5; there is no DNA to check the TCRdb D call of TRBD1. Germline-derived CDR1 and CDR2 are MNHNY and SVGAGI (reference sequence). The CDR3 has 15 residues. CDR3 protein: CASSYADRGSQPQHF.

This sequence joins TRBV25-1 and TRBJ2-5. CDR3 length equals 13 residues. Germline V gene data show CDR1 as MGHDK and CDR2 as SYGVNS. The CDR3 loop reads CASSEELGETQYF. The full variable domain, its missing parts supplied by reference TRBV25-1 and TRBJ2-5, is EADIYQTPRYLVIGTGKKITLECSQTMGHDKMYWYQQDPGMELHLIHYSYGVNSTEKGDLSSESTVSRIRTEHFPLTLESARPSHTSQYLCASSEELGETQYFGPGTRLLVL.

The CDR3 is CSVPDFTGETQYF. The chain uses TRBV29-1 and TRBJ2-5; there is no DNA to check the TCRdb D call of TRBD1. The CDR3 extends over 13 amino acids. Germline V gene data show CDR1 as SQVTM and CDR2 as ANQGSEA.

V and J are TRBV2 and TRBJ2-2; TCRdb names TRBD1, which stays unverified in the absence of DNA. The germline V gene has CDR1 SNHLY and CDR2 FYNNEI. The CDR3 has 12 residues. The CDR3 sequence is CAWGFSTGELFF. Filled out from reference TRBV2 and TRBJ2-2, the complete variable domain reads EPEVTQTPSHQVTQMGQEVILRCVPISNHLYFYWYRQILGQKVEFLVSFYNNEISEKSEIFDDQFSVERPDGSNFTLKIRSTKLEDSAMYFCAWGFSTGELFFGEGSRLTVL.

The gene calls are TRBV6-5 and TRBJ1-2; absent DNA, TCRdb's TRBD1 call cannot be checked. CDR3 length: 16 amino acids. Looked up from germline, CDR1 is MNHEY and CDR2 is SVGAGI. CDR3 sequence reads: CASSYISGTGVYGYTF.

The chain links TRBV20-1 to TRBJ1-5; there is no DNA to check the TCRdb D call of TRBD1. The CDR3 has 17 residues. Germline V CDR1 and CDR2: DFQATT, SNEGSKA (reference sequence). CDR3 in amino acids: CSASPATRTSSNQPQHF.

V usage is TRBV2 and J usage is TRBJ2-7; TCRdb calls TRBD1, which cannot be checked without DNA. Germline-derived CDR1 and CDR2 are SNHLY and FYNNEI. The CDR3 is 12 amino acids. The CDR3 region is CASSGQGYEQYF.

The CDR3 sequence is CSARSWEGNQPQHF. The V gene is TRBV20-1, the J gene TRBJ1-5. This CDR3 comprises 14 residues. The germline CDR1 and CDR2 sequences are DFQATT and SNEGSKA (reference sequence).

V usage is TRBV21-1 and J usage is TRBJ2-3; the TRBD1 assignment by TCRdb is unverifiable without DNA. TRBV21-1 is marked as a pseudogene. CDR3 length equals 15 residues. CDR3 region: CASRANRYSTDTQYF.

This chain links TRBV29-1 with TRBJ2-7; TCRdb proposes TRBD1, but this gene call is untestable without DNA. The CDR3 is 13 amino acids. Germline V gene data show CDR1 as SQVTM and CDR2 as ANQGSEA. CDR3: CSARDTLTYEQYF.

The chain links TRBV29-1 to TRBJ2-2; TCRdb lists TRBD2, though no DNA is available to test this call. CDR1 is SQVTM and CDR2 is ANQGSEA in the germline V gene. The CDR3 runs 15 residues. The CDR3 loop is CSGGLADSNTGELFF.

The chain recombines TRBV27 with TRBJ1-1; as DNA is missing, the TRBD1 call by TCRdb cannot be tested. This CDR3 spans 14 amino acids. The germline CDR1 and CDR2 sequences are MNHEY and SMNVEV (reference sequence). CDR3: CASTPRGGNTEAFF.

V usage is TRBV6-4 and J usage is TRBJ1-4; the TCRdb call, TRBD1, lacks DNA for checking. Germline-derived CDR1 and CDR2 are MRHNA and SNTAGT. The length of the CDR3 is 18 residues. The CDR3 protein is CASSDNPGQLQTNEKLFF.

The chain recombines TRBV6-5 with TRBJ2-1; the TCRdb D gene call, TRBD2, has no DNA to confirm it. This CDR3 is 15 amino acids long. Germline CDR1 MNHEY, CDR2 SVGAGI. The CDR3 sequence: CASSHGGYGDNEQFF.

This chain joins TRBV29-1 and TRBJ2-7; without DNA, the TCRdb call of TRBD1 cannot be checked. The CDR3 is made up of 12 amino acids. The germline CDR1 and CDR2 sequences are SQVTM and ANQGSEA. Here the CDR3 reads CSVQPQGYEQYF.

The gene calls are TRBV3-1 and TRBJ1-5; TCRdb outputs TRBD1, but without DNA this stays unchecked. The germline V gene has CDR1 LGHDT and CDR2 YNNKEL (reference sequence). The CDR3 has 15 amino acids. CDR3 sequence reads: CASSPGTLGIQPQHF.

The chain carries TRBV29-1 and TRBJ2-1; TCRdb names TRBD1, which stays unverified in the absence of DNA. CDR1 and CDR2 (germline): SQVTM, ANQGSEA. The CDR3 has 14 amino acids. The CDR3 loop is CSVDNVRGRNEQFF.

The chain has TRBV28 and TRBJ1-4; the TRBD1 assignment by TCRdb is unverifiable without DNA. The CDR3 is 14 amino acids. CDR1 is MDHEN, CDR2 SYDVKM, per germline. CDR3: CASSLGQGREKLFF.

V usage is TRBV6-4 and J usage is TRBJ2-7; with no DNA, the TCRdb D assignment of TRBD1 cannot be verified. This CDR3 has 13 amino acids. In germline, CDR1 is MRHNA, CDR2 SNTAGT. The CDR3 sequence: CASSESGTGVQYF.

V usage is TRBV7-2 and J usage is TRBJ2-7. The CDR3 has 11 amino acids. Germline values: CDR1 SGHTA, CDR2 FQGNSA. The CDR3 is CARLTGSEQYF.